This T cell receptor (beta chain) emerged from a study of T cells in Graves' hyperthyroidism and ophthalmopathy. This CDR3 has 15 residues. The junction had 11 bases not matched to a gene; V was cut back by 5 bases and J by 6 bases. Per the germline V gene, CDR1 is SGHVS and CDR2 is FQNEAQ. Regions amplified from RNA transcripts were the TCR beta CDR3 regions. TCR CDR3 underwent first-round RT-PCR with the HTBI primer set. Each CDR3 protein gets one entry after TCRdb re-called the multiplex PCR reads with MiXCR. This sample has over 450,000 distinct CDR3 sequences, with 13% to 15% found just once. Diagnoses rested on clinical symptoms, serum thyroxine and TRAb, thyroid ultrasound and orbital computed tomography. At least ten counts were recorded for this clonotype.

Input material: blood. This receptor was obtained from a woman younger than 35 with Graves' hyperthyroidism. The rearrangement joins TRBV7-8 to TRBJ2-3; 7 bases are a match to TRBD2. The CDR3 DNA is TGTGCCAGCAGCCCGTACTCTAGCGGAGCCGATACGCAGTATTTT. Translated: CASSPYSSGADTQYF.